This T cell receptor (beta chain) was retrieved from a study of shared clonotypes between healthy human individuals. The protocol was immunoSEQ multiplex PCR, while the TCRdb copy is restricted to in-frame clones and leaves out a portion. The sample includes some 500,000 clones, approximately 79% of them seen just once. Sequencing used PBMCs. This clonotype was sampled from a woman in her thirties or forties in good health. Some clones in this sample may be carry-over from other donors' samples.

The CDR3 sequence is CASSPGGRIYYNEQFF. CDR3 nucleotide sequence: TGTGCCAGCTCACCAGGGGGGAGGATCTACTACAATGAGCAGTTCTTC. The genes are TRBV18 and TRBJ2-1, with D perhaps TRBD2 (6 bases). The V gene lost 2 bases and the J gene lost 3 bases, with 14 bases spanning the gap. The V gene's germline CDR1 is KGHSH and CDR2 LQKENI. The CDR3 totals 16 residues.